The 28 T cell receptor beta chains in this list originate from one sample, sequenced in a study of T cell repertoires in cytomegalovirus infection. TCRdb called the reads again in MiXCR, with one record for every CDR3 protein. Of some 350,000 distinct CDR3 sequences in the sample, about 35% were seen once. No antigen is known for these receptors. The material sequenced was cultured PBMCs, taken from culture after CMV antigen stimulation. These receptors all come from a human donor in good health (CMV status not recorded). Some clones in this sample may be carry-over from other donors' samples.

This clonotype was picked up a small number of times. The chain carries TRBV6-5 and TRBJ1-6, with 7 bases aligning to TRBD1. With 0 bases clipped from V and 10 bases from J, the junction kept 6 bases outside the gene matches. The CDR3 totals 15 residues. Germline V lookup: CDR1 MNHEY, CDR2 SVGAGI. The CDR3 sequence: CASSYSWRGLSPLHF. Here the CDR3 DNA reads TGTGCCAGCAGTTACTCGTGGAGGGGGCTATCACCCCTCCACTTT.

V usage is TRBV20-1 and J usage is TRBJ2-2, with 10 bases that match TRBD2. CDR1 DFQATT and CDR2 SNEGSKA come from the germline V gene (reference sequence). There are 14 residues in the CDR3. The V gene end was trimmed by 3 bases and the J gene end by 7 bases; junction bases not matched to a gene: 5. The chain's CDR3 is CSASSGRSLGELFF. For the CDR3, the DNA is TGCAGTGCTAGTAGCGGGAGGTCCCTCGGGGAGCTGTTTTTT.

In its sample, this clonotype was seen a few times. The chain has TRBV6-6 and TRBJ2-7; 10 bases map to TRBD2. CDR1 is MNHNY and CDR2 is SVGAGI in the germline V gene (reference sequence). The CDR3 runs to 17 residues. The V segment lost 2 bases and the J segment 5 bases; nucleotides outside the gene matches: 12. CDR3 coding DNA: TGTGCCAGCAGTTACAAAAAAAGCGGGAGGGCCAGCGACGAGCAGTACTTC. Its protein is CASSYKKSGRASDEQYF.

The CDR3 coding sequence is TGTGCCAGCAGCTTAGAATTCGCCGGGGAAGCTTTCTTT. It codes for CASSLEFAGEAFF. The chain couples TRBV7-6 to TRBJ1-1; D call uncertain. V lost 1 base and J 8 bases, leaving 11 bases between the germline ends. This CDR3 is 13 amino acids long. The germline gives CDR1 SGHVS, CDR2 FNYEAQ.

CDR3 loop: CASSLGLAGGREDTQYF. The DNA for the CDR3 is TGTGCCAGCAGTCTCGGACTAGCGGGAGGGCGGGAAGATACGCAGTATTTT. This chain links TRBV2 with TRBJ2-3, with 15 nucleotides matching TRBD2. V lost 5 bases and J lost 5; bases outside the gene matches: 8. The length of the CDR3 is 17 residues. Germline V lookup: CDR1 SNHLY, CDR2 FYNNEI.

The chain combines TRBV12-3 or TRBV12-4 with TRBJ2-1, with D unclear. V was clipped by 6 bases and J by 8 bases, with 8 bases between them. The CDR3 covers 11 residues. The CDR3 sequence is CASSGPDEQFF. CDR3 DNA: TGTGCCAGCAGCGGACCAGATGAGCAGTTCTTC.

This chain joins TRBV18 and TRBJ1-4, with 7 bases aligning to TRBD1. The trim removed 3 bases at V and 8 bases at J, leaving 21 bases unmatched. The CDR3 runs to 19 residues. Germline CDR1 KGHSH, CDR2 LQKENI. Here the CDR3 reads CASSPGYESRGTDDEKLFF. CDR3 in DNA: TGTGCCAGCTCACCGGGTTATGAGAGTCGGGGGACAGATGACGAAAAACTGTTTTTT.

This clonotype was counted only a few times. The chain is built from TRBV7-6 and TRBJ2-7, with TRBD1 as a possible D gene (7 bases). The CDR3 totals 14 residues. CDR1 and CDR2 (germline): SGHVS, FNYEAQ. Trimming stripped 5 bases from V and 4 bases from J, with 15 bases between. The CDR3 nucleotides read TGTGCCAGCAGCGCCGGGGGACAGACATACGAGCAGTACTTC. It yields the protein CASSAGGQTYEQYF.

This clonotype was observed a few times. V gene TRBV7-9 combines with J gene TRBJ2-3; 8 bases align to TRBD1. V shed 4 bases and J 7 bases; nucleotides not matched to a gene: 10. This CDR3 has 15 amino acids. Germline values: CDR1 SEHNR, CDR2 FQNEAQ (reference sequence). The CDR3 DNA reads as TGTGCCAGCAGCTCACCCGGGACAGGAATAAATACGCAGTATTTT. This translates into CASSSPGTGINTQYF.

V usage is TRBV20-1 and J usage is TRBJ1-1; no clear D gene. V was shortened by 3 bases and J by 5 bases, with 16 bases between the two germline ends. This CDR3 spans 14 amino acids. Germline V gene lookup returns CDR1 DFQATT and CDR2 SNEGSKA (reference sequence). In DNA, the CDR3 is TGCAGTGCTAGTTCAGCCGAAGGGTCTACTGAAGCTTTCTTT. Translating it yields CSASSAEGSTEAFF.

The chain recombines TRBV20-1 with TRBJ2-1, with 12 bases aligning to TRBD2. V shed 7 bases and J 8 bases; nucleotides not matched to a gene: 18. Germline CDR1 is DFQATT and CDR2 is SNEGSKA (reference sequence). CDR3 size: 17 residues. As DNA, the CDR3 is TGCAGTGAATTTCGACTAGCGGGAGTCTTAGCAAGAGATGAGCAGTTCTTC. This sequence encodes CSEFRLAGVLARDEQFF.

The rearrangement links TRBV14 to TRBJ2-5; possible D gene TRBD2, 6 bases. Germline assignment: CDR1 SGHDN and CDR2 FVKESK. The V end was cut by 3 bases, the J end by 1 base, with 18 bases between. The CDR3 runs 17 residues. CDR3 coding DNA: TGTGCCAGCAGCCATACCTTAGTGGGAGGCCCCCAAGAGACCCAGTACTTC. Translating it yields CASSHTLVGGPQETQYF.

CDR3 residues: CASSPGQGLSFNEQFF. Here the CDR3 DNA reads TGTGCCAGCAGCCCCGGACAAGGACTGTCTTTCAATGAGCAGTTCTTC. V gene TRBV7-6 combines with J gene TRBJ2-1; either TRBD1 or TRBD2 may fit D (5 bases each). Germline V lookup: CDR1 SGHVS, CDR2 FNYEAQ. The CDR3 loop spans 16 amino acids. Trimming removed 5 bases from V and 6 bases from J, with 20 bases in between.

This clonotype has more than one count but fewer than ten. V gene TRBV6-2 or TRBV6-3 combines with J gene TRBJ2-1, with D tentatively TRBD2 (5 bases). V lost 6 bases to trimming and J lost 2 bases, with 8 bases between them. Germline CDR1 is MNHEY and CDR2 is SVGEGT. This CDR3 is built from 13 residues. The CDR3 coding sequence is TGTGCCAGCAGGGGGAGTCCCTACAATGAGCAGTTCTTC. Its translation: CASRGSPYNEQFF.

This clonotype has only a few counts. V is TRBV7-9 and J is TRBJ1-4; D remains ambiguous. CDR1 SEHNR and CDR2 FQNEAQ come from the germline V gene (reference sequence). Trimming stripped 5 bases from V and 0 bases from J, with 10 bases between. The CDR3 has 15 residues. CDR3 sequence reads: CASSPNGATNEKLFF. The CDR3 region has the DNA TGTGCCAGCAGCCCAAACGGAGCAACTAATGAAAAACTGTTTTTT.

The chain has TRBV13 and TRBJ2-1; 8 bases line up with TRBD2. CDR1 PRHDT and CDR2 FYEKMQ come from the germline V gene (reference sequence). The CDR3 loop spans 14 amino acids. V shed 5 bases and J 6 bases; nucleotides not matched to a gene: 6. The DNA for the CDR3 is TGTGCCAGCAGCCCGGGACTAGTCACCAATGAGCAGTTCTTC. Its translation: CASSPGLVTNEQFF.

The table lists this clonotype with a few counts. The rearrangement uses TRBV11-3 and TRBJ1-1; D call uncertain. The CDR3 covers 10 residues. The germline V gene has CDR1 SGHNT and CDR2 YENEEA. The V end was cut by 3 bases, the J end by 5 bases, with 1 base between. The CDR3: CASSFTEAFF. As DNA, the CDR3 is TGTGCCAGCAGCTTTACTGAAGCTTTCTTT. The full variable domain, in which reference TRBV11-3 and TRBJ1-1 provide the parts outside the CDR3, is EAGVVQSPRYKIIEKKQPVAFWCNPISGHNTLYWYLQNLGQGPELLIRYENEEAVDDSQLPKDRFSAERLKGVDSTLKIQPAELGDSAVYLCASSFTEAFFGQGTRLTVV.

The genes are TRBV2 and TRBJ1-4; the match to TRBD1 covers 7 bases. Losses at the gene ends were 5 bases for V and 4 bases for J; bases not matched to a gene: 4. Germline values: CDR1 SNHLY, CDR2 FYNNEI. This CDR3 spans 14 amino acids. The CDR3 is CASSFQGDNEKLFF. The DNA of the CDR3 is TGTGCCAGCAGTTTTCAGGGGGATAATGAAAAACTGTTTTTT.

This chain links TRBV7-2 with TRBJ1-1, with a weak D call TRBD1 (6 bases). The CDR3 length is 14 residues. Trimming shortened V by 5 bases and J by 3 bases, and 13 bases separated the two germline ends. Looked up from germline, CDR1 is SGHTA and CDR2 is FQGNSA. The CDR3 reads CASSPRGGYTEAFF. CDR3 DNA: TGTGCCAGCAGCCCCCGTGGGGGCTACACTGAAGCTTTCTTT.

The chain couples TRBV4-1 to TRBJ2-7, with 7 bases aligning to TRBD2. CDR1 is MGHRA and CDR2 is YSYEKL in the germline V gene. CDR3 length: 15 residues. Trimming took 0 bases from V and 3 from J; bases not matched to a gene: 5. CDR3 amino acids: CASSQEMKRDYEQYV. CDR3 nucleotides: TGCGCCAGCAGCCAAGAGATGAAGCGGGACTACGAGCAGTACGTC.

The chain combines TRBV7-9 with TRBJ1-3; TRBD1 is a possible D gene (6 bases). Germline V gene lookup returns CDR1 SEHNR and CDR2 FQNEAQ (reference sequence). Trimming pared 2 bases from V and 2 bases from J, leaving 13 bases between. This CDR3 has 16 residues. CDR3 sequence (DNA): TGTGCCAGCAGCTTACGTGGGGGCCTACCTGGAAACACCATATATTTT. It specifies CASSLRGGLPGNTIYF. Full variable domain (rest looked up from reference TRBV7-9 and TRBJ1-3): DTGVSQNPRHKITKRGQNVTFRCDPISEHNRLYWYRQTLGQGPEFLTYFQNEAQLEKSRLLSDRFSAERPKGSFSTLEIQRTEQGDSAMYLCASSLRGGLPGNTIYFGEGSWLTVV.

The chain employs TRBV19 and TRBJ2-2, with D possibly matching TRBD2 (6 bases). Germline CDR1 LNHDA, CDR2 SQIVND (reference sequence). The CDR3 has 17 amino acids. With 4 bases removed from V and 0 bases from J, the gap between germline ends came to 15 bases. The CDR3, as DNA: TGTGCCAGTAGTAATGACTGGGCGGGGTCGAACACCGGGGAGCTGTTTTTT. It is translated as CASSNDWAGSNTGELFF.

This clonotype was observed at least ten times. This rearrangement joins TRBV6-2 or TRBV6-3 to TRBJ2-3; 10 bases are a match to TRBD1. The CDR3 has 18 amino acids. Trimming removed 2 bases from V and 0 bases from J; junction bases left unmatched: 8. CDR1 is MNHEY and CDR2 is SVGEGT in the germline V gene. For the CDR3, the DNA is TGTGCCAGCAGTTACCCCGAAGGGGGACAGGGGAGCACAGATACGCAGTATTTT. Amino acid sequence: CASSYPEGGQGSTDTQYF.

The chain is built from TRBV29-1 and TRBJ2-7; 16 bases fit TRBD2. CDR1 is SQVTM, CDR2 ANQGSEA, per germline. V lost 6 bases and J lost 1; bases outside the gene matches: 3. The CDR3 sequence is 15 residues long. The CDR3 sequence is CSVGTSGRASYEQYF. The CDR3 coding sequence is TGCAGCGTGGGGACTAGCGGGAGGGCGTCCTACGAGCAGTACTTC.

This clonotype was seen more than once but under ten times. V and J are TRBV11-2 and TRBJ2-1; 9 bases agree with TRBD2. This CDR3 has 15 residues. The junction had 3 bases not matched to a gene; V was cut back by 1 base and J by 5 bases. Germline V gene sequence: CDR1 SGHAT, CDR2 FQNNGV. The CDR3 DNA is TGTGCCAGCAGCTTAGGTGCTAGCGGGAACAATGAGCAGTTCTTC. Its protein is CASSLGASGNNEQFF.

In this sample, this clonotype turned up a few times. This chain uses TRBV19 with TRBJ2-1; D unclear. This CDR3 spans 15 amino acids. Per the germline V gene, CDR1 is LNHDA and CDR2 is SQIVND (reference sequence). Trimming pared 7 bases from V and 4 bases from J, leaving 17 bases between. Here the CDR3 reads CASNPSTTGYNEQFF. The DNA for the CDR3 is TGTGCCAGTAACCCGTCCACGACCGGTTACAATGAGCAGTTCTTC.

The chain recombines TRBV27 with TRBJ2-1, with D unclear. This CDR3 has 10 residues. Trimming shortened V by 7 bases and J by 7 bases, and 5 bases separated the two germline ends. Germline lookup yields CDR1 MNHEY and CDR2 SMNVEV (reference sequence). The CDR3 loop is CASIRNEQFF. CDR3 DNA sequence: TGTGCCAGCATCAGGAATGAGCAGTTCTTC.

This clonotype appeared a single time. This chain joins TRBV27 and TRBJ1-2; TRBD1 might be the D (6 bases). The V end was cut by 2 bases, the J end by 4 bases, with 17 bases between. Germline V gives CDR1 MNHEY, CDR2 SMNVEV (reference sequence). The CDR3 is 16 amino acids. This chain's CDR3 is CASSLASAGTTYGYTF. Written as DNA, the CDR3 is TGTGCCAGCAGTTTAGCCTCTGCCGGGACAACCTATGGCTACACCTTC.